This T cell receptor (beta chain) was recorded in a study of cytomegalovirus exposure and HLA in healthy donors. In its sample, this clone was seen a few times. No antigen is known for it. The primer mix had 60 Vbeta and 13 Jbeta primers. TCRdb keeps only in-frame clones here, not all; method: immunoSEQ multiplex PCR. The sample comprises around 30,000 clones, roughly 66% of which are singletons, and approximately 42% rests with the top ten. Whole-study findings and limits: Specific recognition of CMV antigens was confirmed in vitro for a few chains (all CMV-associated).

This cohort consisted of healthy bone marrow donors. Germline V CDR1 and CDR2: MNHNY, SVGAGI (reference sequence). This CDR3 is built from 14 residues. Germline trimming cut 11 bases from V and 0 bases from J; bases unmatched to any gene: 7. This receptor was taken from a male donor in good health and CMV-seropositive. This rearrangement joins TRBV6-6 to TRBJ1-3; 7 bases line up with TRBD1. The sequenced sample was PBMCs. The DNA for the CDR3 is TGTGCCGCCCGGGACAGTCACTCTGGAAACACCATATATTTT. It codes for CAARDSHSGNTIYF.